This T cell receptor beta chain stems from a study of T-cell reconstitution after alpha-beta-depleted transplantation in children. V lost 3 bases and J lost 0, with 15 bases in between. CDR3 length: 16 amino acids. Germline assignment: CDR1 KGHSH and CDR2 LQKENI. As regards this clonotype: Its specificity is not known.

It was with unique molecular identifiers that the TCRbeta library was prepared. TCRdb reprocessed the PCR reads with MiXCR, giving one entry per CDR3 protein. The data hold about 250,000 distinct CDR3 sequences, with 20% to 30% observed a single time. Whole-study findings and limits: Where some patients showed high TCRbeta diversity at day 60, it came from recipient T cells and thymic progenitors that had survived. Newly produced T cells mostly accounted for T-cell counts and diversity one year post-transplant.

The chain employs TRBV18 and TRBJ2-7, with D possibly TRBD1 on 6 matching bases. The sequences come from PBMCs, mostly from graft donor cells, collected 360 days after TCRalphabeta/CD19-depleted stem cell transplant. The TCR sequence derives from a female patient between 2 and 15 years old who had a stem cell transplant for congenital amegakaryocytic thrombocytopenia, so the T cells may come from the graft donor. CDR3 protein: CASSPGAPSSSYEQYF. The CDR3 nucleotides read TGTGCCAGCTCACCGGGGGCGCCCAGCAGCTCCTACGAGCAGTACTTC.